This T cell receptor (beta chain) was sequenced in a study of T cell responses to AZD1222 COVID-19 vaccine. Whole-study context: Some second doses came at about 4 weeks and others at about 12 weeks; these were pooled. Study-wide results and limits: The span of vaccine-associated CD4 TCRs extended across spike, with dominance at 160-218 and 743-854.

Details on this clone: The antigen is unknown.

The CDR3 is made up of 14 amino acids. Trimming cost V 4 bases and J 3 bases, with 11 bases left between them. CDR1 is SGHDN and CDR2 is FVKESK in the germline V gene. Some clones are missing from TCRdb's copy, which holds only in-frame ones; the method was immunoSEQ multiplex PCR. The sample shows 120,000 or so clones, roughly nine tenths of them seen only once. The rearrangement links TRBV14 to TRBJ2-3, with D possibly TRBD2 on 6 matching bases. This receptor was obtained from an adult in good health. The specimen was peripheral blood, collected on day 0 of AZD1222 vaccination. The CDR3 protein is CASSPTGATDTQYF. The CDR3 DNA reads as TGTGCCAGCAGCCCAACGGGAGCGACAGATACGCAGTATTTT.